The 17 T cell receptor beta chains listed next were all sequenced from one sample in a study of CXCR3-negative and CXCR3-positive naive CD8 T cells. The authors prepared UMI-labeled TRB cDNA libraries by 5' RACE. TCRdb re-called the 5' RACE reads, yielding one record per CDR3 amino acid sequence without DNA. The sample has tens of thousands of distinct CDR3 sequences; the top ten hold 4.3%. The specimen sequenced was naive CXCR3- CD8+ T cells from blood. Subset of the sample: CD45RO-CCR7+CD27+CD95- naive CD8+ T cells lacking CXCR3 (TNR3-). All receptors come from a human donor in good health. Some clones in this sample may be carry-over from other donors' samples.

The J gene is TRBJ2-5, the V gene TRBV2; the D call of TRBD1 rests on TCRdb alone, since no DNA is present to check it. Germline loops: CDR1 SNHLY, CDR2 FYNNEI. CDR3 size: 16 residues. The CDR3: CASRSTGALYQETQYF.

The CDR3 spells CASSQTRTGDAGYTF. The chain recombines TRBV28 with TRBJ1-2; the D gene TCRdb calls, TRBD1, cannot be checked with no DNA. Germline loops: CDR1 MDHEN, CDR2 SYDVKM. This CDR3 has 15 amino acids.

By frequency, this clonotype is medium-sized. This chain connects TRBV4-2 to TRBJ2-1. The germline CDR1 and CDR2 sequences are LGHNA and YNFKEQ. CDR3 length: 15 residues. CDR3 in amino acids: CASSPEFSSYNEQFF.

The V and J genes are TRBV28 and TRBJ2-5; lacking DNA, the TRBD1 call made by TCRdb goes unchecked. In germline, CDR1 is MDHEN, CDR2 SYDVKM. There are 13 residues in the CDR3. CDR3 sequence: CASGGRGEETQYF.

CDR3 sequence: CASSLRGGLYGYTF. The V and J genes are TRBV28 and TRBJ1-2; TCRdb reports TRBD1, a call that lacks DNA to check it against. Germline V gives CDR1 MDHEN, CDR2 SYDVKM. The length of the CDR3 is 14 residues.

The V and J genes are TRBV27 and TRBJ2-5. Per the germline V gene, CDR1 is MNHEY and CDR2 is SMNVEV (reference sequence). CDR3 length: 15 residues. The CDR3 sequence is CASSFWGAVRETQYF.

This rearrangement joins TRBV29-1 to TRBJ2-7. This CDR3 spans 13 amino acids. CDR1 and CDR2 (germline): SQVTM, ANQGSEA. CDR3: CSVHSAVSYEQYF.

V is TRBV27 and J is TRBJ1-2; absent DNA, TCRdb's TRBD1 call cannot be checked. Germline lookup yields CDR1 MNHEY and CDR2 SMNVEV (reference sequence). The CDR3 loop spans 13 amino acids. Here the CDR3 reads CASSLGQGDGYTF.

The chain carries TRBV7-6 and TRBJ1-1; the D call from TCRdb, TRBD1, cannot be confirmed without DNA. Germline CDR1 reads SGHVS; CDR2 reads FNYEAQ. CDR3 length: 13 amino acids. The chain's CDR3 is CASSPGHNTEAFF.

CDR3 sequence reads: CASSSRQGKNTGELFF. The rearrangement uses TRBV28 and TRBJ2-2; as DNA is missing, the TRBD1 call by TCRdb cannot be tested. CDR3 length equals 16 residues. Germline loops: CDR1 MDHEN, CDR2 SYDVKM.

CDR3 loop: CSAWLADLSFTDTQYF. The chain has TRBV20-1 and TRBJ2-3; lacking DNA, the TRBD2 call made by TCRdb goes unchecked. The CDR3 has 16 amino acids. Per germline, CDR1 DFQATT and CDR2 SNEGSKA (reference sequence).

The V gene is TRBV13, the J gene TRBJ2-7. The CDR3 totals 11 residues. Looked up from germline, CDR1 is PRHDT and CDR2 is FYEKMQ (reference sequence). The CDR3 here is CASSLIDEQYF.

This rearrangement joins TRBV2 to TRBJ2-3; TCRdb indicates TRBD2, and absent DNA this call remains unverified. The length of the CDR3 is 16 residues. Germline loops: CDR1 SNHLY, CDR2 FYNNEI. The CDR3 loop reads CASSSPTSGTTDTQYF.

The chain links TRBV27 to TRBJ2-1. The CDR3 runs to 17 residues. Per germline, CDR1 MNHEY and CDR2 SMNVEV (reference sequence). The CDR3 loop reads CASSFFAKLNSYNEQFF.

This chain uses TRBV11-1 with TRBJ2-5; TCRdb selects TRBD1, and the lack of DNA leaves this call unchecked. The length of the CDR3 is 14 residues. The V gene's germline CDR1 is SGHAT and CDR2 FQDESV (reference sequence). The CDR3 reads CASSNAGGQETQYF.

The chain has TRBV28 and TRBJ2-6. Germline lookup yields CDR1 MDHEN and CDR2 SYDVKM. This CDR3 region has 15 residues. This chain's CDR3 is CASSFQLAGANVLTF. The complete variable domain, with remaining parts taken from reference TRBV28 and TRBJ2-6, reads DVKVTQSSRYLVKRTGEKVFLECVQDMDHENMFWYRQDPGLGLRLIYFSYDVKMKEKGDIPEGYSVSREKKERFSLILESASTNQTSMYLCASSFQLAGANVLTFGAGSRLTVL.

The rearrangement links TRBV9 to TRBJ2-3; TCRdb indicates TRBD1, and absent DNA this call remains unverified. The CDR3 has 15 amino acids. From germline, CDR1 is SGDLS and CDR2 YYNGEE. The CDR3 loop is CASSHPTRNRDTQYF.